This T cell receptor (beta chain) was sequenced for a study of PD-L1 blockade in urothelial cancer (dated by TCRdb to the late 2010s). A note on the overall study: Therapy was started in about 2014 for all patients, and atezolizumab 1,200 mg was administered intravenously every 3 weeks. About 90% of the 29 patients were identified as males with urothelial cancer of bladder origin, and a prior smoking history was reported by 18 of 29 patients. An ECOG performance status of 0 or 1 was recorded for the patients, and 0 to 3 prior chemotherapy regimens had been received by the patients. Blood samples were analyzed at 3 weeks after treatment start (second dose) and at 6 weeks after treatment start. Blood samples yielded a median of roughly 140,000 T cells and more than 75,000 unique TCRs, with median clonality 0.080. An exploratory multi-omic analysis was conducted of the somatic, immune and clinical correlates of response to PD-L1 blockade with atezolizumab in urothelial cancer. Pretreatment tumor samples, along with matched peripheral blood collected serially before and after atezolizumab treatment, underwent TCR sequencing. Durable clinical benefit was defined as progression-free survival longer than 6 months, and TCR features were also tested against progression-free and overall survival. In the same patients, pretreatment tumors underwent whole exome sequencing and RNA sequencing in addition to TCR sequencing. Durable clinical benefit was achieved by nine patients and was not achieved by 20 patients. Pretreatment blood TCR-seq was available for about 27 patients, at least one posttreatment blood collection was obtained for about 25 patients, and tumor TCR-seq was available for about 25 patients. The paper's findings and limits, for the study overall: A pretreatment peripheral blood TCR clonality below the median was linked to improved progression-free and overall survival. At 3 weeks after the start of treatment, tumor-associated TCR clones in peripheral blood had expanded more in patients with durable benefit (n of about 20, p = 0.022). Small sample size (n ≈ 30) and many exploratory analyses mean the results are intended to be hypothesis-generating.

A total of roughly 30 patients with locally advanced or metastatic urothelial carcinoma, treated at Memorial Sloan Kettering on a trial protocol, made up the cohort. Peripheral blood mononuclear cells were collected from each patient pretreatment and during treatment, giving between 1 and 8 total time points per patient. The Qiagen DNeasy Blood extraction kit was used to purify genomic DNA from total PBMCs and tumor samples. PBMCs were collected pretreatment and during treatment, and were isolated and stored as previously described. Turning to this clone: Its specific antigen is unknown. The input lacks base qualities; no much larger clone sits a single base away.

Synthetic TCR analog templates were spiked into each PCR to estimate absolute template abundance from read counts. The immunoSEQ assay was used to amplify TCRbeta CDR3 regions from genomic DNA with bias-controlled V and J gene primers. Rearranged TCRbeta segments were sequenced at approximately 20X coverage. Per the original workflow: Sequencing errors were corrected by clustering and CDR3s were annotated against IMGT to assign V, D and J genes. Downstream analyses used only productive TCRbeta rearrangements, leaving out any out-of-frame or stop-codon sequences. To compute clonality, Shannon entropy was normalized by the log of the number of unique productive sequences and then subtracted from one. Clones differing between time points or between blood and tumor were identified by Fisher's exact test with Benjamini-Hochberg correction at adjusted p below 0.01. This immuneACCESS table, as held by TCRdb, lists in-frame sequences with V and J called but not all clones. Of the missing ones, under half trace to an unresolved V gene in checked studies; the others have no known cause. V, J and clone size derive from that table, while D and trimming were established from the DNA sequence. The sample table records tens of thousands of clones; 90% of these occur just once. Of the sample, 9.4% is held by the ten largest clones.

V lost 6 bases and J lost 5 bases, and the count of bases not matched to a germline gene is 8. The germline V gene specifies MDHEN as CDR1 and SYDVKM as CDR2. The CDR3 starts with the cysteine, ends with the phenylalanine, and has 14 residues. Only the CDR3 DNA is retained, 42 bases long and in frame from the first base. Rearrangement joined TRBV28 to TRBJ2-3; 7 junctional bases match TRBD1. The clonotype comes from a man in his 60s with urothelial cancer. The sample consisted of PBMCs, taken around atezolizumab (anti-PD-L1) treatment. The nucleotide sequence reads as follows: TGTGCCAGCAGGCCTACAGGGGCGGGAGATACGCAGTATTTT. This sequence encodes CASRPTGAGDTQYF.